The following is a T cell receptor beta chain sequence with its context. Per the original methods: Amplification of reference gene primers was used by the study to estimate nucleated cell counts. Sequencing used immunoSEQ multiplex PCR; TCRdb keeps in-frame clones, though not all of them. V, J and clone size reflect that table, while D and trimming were determined from the DNA. The repertoire includes some 150,000 clones, 84% of them detected once, and roughly 6.8% sits in the top ten. The sample comes from a study of blood T cell repertoires in COVID-19. The overall study: Both acute and convalescent COVID-19 samples were obtained from the United States, Italy and Spain. PBMCs, B-cell-depleted T cells, or T cells provided the cDNA or gDNA that made up the material.

CDR3 length equals 15 residues. With 3 bases clipped from V and 8 bases from J, the junction kept 10 bases outside the gene matches. Per the germline V gene, CDR1 is SGHRS and CDR2 is YFSETQ. Sequencing was performed on peripheral blood. The receptor was isolated from a woman in her 50s in a cohort sampled during active or convalescent COVID-19. The V call is TRBV5-1, the J call TRBJ2-4; 8 nucleotides agree with TRBD2. The CDR3 DNA sequence: TGCGCCAGCAGCTCCGCGGGGGGAGCCGTGGACATTCAGTACTTC. As protein: CASSSAGGAVDIQYF.